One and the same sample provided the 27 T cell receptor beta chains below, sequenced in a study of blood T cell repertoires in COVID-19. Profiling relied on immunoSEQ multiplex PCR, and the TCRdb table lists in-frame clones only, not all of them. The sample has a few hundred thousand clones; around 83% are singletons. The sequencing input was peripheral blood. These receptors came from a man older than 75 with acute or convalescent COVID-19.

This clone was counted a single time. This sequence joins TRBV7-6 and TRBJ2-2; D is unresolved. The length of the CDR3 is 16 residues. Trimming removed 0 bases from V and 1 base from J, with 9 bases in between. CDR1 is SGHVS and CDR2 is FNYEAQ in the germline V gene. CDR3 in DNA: TGTGCCAGCAGCTTAGCAAGCCTCGTGAACACCGGGGAGCTGTTTTTT. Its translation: CASSLASLVNTGELFF.

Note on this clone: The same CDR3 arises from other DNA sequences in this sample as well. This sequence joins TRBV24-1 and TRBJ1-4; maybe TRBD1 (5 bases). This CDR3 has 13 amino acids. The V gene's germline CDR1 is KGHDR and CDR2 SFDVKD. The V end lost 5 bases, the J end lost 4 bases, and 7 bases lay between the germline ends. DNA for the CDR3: TGTGCCACCAGTGCAGGGTATAATGAAAAACTGTTTTTT. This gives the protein CATSAGYNEKLFF.

CDR3 sequence: CASSLGGGTRNSPLHF. The CDR3 DNA sequence: TGCGCCAGCAGCCTCGGGGGAGGCACGAGGAATTCACCCCTCCACTTT. This rearrangement joins TRBV4-1 to TRBJ1-6; possible D gene TRBD1, 5 bases. Germline V gives CDR1 MGHRA, CDR2 YSYEKL. The CDR3 is 16 amino acids. V was trimmed by 4 bases and J by 7 bases, leaving 17 bases between them.

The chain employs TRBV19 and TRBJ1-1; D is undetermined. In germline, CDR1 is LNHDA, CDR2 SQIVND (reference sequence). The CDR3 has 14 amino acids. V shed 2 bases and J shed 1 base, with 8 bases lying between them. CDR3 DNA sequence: TGTGCCAGTAGTATACAGGAATCGAACACTGAAGCTTTCTTT. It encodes CASSIQESNTEAFF.

CDR3 coding DNA: TGTGCCAGCAGCAACAGGGAGGGTACGCAGTATTTT. This sequence encodes CASSNREGTQYF. The chain combines TRBV7-9 with TRBJ2-3; possible D gene TRBD2, 7 bases. This CDR3 is built from 12 residues. The germline V gene has CDR1 SEHNR and CDR2 FQNEAQ (reference sequence). Trimming took off 5 bases at V and 8 bases at J, with 11 bases between the two ends.

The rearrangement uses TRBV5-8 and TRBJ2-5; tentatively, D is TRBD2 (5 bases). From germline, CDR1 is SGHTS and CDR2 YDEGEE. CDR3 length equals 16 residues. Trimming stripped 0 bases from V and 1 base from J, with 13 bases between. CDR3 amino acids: CASSLGHLASQETQYF. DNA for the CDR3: TGTGCCAGCAGCTTGGGACACCTAGCCTCCCAAGAGACCCAGTACTTC.

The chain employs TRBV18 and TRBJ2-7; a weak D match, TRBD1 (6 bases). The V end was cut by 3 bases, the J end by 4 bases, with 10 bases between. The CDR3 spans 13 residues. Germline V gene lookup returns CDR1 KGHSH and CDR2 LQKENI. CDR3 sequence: CASSPTGQYEQYF. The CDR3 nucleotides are TGTGCCAGCTCACCGACAGGCCAGTACGAGCAGTACTTC.

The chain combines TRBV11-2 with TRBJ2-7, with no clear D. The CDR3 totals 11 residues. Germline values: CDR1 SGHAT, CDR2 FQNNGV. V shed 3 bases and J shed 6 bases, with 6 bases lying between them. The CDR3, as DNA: TGTGCCAGCAGCTTGTGGGCCGAGCAGTACTTC. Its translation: CASSLWAEQYF.

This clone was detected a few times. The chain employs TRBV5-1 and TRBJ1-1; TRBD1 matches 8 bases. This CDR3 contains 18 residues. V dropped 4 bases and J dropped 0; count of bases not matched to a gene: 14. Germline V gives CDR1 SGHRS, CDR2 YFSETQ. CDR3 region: CASSPRQVRDRMNTEAFF. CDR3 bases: TGCGCCAGCAGCCCACGTCAAGTCAGGGACAGGATGAACACTGAAGCTTTCTTT.

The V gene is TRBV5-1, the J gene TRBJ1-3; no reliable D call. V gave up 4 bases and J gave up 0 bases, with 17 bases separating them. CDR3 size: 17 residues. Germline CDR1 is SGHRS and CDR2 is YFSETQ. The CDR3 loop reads CASSHPRGGDSGNTIYF. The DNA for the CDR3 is TGCGCCAGCAGCCATCCCCGGGGAGGTGACTCTGGAAACACCATATATTTT.

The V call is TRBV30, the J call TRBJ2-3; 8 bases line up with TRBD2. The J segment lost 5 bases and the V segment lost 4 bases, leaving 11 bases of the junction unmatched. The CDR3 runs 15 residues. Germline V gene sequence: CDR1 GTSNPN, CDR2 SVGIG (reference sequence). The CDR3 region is CAWMVSHLAGDTQYF. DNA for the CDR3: TGTGCCTGGATGGTATCTCACCTAGCGGGAGATACGCAGTATTTT.

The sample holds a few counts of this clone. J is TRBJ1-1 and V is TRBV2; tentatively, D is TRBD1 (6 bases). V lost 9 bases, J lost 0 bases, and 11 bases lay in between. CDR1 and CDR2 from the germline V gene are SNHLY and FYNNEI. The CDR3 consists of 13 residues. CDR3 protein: CASHRDMNTEAFF. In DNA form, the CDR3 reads TGTGCCAGTCACAGGGACATGAACACTGAAGCTTTCTTT.

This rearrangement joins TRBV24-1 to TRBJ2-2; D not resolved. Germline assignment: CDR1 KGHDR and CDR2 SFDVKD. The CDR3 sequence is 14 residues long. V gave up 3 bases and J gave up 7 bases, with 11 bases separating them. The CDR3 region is CATSDPLRGGELFF. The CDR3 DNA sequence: TGTGCCACCAGTGATCCCCTTAGAGGCGGGGAGCTGTTTTTT.

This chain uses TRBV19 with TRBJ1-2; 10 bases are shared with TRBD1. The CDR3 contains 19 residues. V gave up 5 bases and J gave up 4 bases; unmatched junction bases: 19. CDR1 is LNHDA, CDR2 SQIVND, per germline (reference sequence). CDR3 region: CASSPLRIGTGAIVYGYTF. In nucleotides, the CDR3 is TGTGCCAGTAGTCCTCTTAGGATCGGGACAGGGGCTATCGTCTATGGCTACACCTTC.

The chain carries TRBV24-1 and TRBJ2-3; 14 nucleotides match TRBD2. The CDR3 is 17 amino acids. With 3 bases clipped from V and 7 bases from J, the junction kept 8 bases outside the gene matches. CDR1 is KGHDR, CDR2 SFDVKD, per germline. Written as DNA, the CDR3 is TGTGCCACCAGTGATGGCGGACTAGCGGGGGGACCTTATACGCAGTATTTT. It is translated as CATSDGGLAGGPYTQYF.

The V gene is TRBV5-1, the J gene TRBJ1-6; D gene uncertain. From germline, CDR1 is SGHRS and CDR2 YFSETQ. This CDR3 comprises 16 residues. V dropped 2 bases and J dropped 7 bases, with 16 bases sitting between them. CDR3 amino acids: CASSFGVGIINSPLHF. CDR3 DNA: TGCGCCAGCAGCTTCGGGGTAGGGATCATAAATTCACCCCTCCACTTT.

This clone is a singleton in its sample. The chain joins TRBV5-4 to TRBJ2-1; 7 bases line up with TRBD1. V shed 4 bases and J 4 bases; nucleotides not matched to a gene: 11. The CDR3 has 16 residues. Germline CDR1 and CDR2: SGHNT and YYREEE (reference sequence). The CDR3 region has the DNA TGTGCCAGCAGCCCCAAGTCACCGGGACAGTACAATGAGCAGTTCTTC. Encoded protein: CASSPKSPGQYNEQFF. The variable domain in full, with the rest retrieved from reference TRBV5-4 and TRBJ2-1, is ETGVTQSPTHLIKTRGQQVTLRCSSQSGHNTVSWYQQALGQGPQFIFQYYREEENGRGNFPPRFSGLQFPNYSSELNVNALELDDSALYLCASSPKSPGQYNEQFFGPGTRLTVL.

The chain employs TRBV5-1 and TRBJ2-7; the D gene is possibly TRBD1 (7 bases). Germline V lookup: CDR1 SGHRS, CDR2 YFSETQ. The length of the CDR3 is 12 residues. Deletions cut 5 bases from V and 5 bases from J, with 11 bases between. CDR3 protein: CASRRDRNEQYF. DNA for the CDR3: TGCGCCAGCAGGCGGGACAGAAACGAGCAGTACTTC.

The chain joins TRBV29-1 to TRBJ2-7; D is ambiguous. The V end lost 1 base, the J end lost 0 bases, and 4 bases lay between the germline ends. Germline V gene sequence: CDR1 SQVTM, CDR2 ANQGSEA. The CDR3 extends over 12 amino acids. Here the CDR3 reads CSVEAGSYEQYF. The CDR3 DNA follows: TGCAGCGTTGAAGCCGGCTCCTACGAGCAGTACTTC.

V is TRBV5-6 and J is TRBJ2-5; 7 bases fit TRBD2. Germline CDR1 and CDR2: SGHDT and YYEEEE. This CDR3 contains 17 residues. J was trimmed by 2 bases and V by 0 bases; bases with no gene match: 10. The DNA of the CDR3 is TGTGCCAGCAGCTTGGTAACGGGAGGCCTCCCGCAAGAGACCCAGTACTTC. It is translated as CASSLVTGGLPQETQYF.

The CDR3 spells CATSDDRLDLNENTGELFF. DNA for the CDR3: TGTGCCACCAGTGACGATAGACTCGACCTCAATGAGAACACCGGGGAGCTGTTTTTT. This chain joins TRBV24-1 and TRBJ2-2; D not certain. This CDR3 is built from 19 residues. Trimming removed 4 bases at V and 1 base at J, with 21 bases between. CDR1 and CDR2 (germline): KGHDR, SFDVKD.

The DNA of the CDR3 is TGTGCCACCAGCAGAGTGGGACAGGGGGCGGATCAGCCCCAGCATTTT. Translating gives CATSRVGQGADQPQHF. This chain uses TRBV15 with TRBJ1-5, with 12 bases that match TRBD1. From germline, CDR1 is LNHNV and CDR2 YYDKDF (reference sequence). The CDR3 covers 16 residues. V gave up 1 base and J gave up 5 bases; unmatched junction bases: 3.

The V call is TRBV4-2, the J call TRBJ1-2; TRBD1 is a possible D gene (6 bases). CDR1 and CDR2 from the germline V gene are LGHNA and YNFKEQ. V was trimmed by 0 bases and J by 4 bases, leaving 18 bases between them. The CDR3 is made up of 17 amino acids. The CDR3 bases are TGTGCCAGCAGCCAAGATCTCTTGGGGGGGCGAGCCTATGGCTACACCTTC. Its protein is CASSQDLLGGRAYGYTF.

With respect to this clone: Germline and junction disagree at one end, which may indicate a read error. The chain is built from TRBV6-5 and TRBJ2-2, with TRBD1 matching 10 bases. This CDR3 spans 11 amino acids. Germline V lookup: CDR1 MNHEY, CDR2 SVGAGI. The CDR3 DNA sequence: TGTGCCAGCAGTTACGGGACAGGGGAGGTTTTT. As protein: CASSYGTGEVF.

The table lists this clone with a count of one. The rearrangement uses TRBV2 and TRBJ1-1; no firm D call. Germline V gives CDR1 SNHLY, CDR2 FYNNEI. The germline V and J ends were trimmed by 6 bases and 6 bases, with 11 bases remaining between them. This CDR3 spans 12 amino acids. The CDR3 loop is CASRSRIPEAFF. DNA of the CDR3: TGTGCCAGCAGGAGCAGGATTCCTGAAGCTTTCTTT.

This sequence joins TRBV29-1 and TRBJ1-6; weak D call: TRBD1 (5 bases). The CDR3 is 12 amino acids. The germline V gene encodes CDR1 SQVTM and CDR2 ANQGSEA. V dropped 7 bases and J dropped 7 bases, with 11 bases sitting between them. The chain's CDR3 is CSARTPNSPLHF. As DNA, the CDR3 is TGCAGCGCCAGGACACCCAATTCACCCCTCCACTTT.

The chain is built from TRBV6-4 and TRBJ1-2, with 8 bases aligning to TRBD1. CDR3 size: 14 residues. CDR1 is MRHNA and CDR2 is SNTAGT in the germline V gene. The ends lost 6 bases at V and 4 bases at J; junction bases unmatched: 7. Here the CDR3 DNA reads TGTGCCAGCAGGGTCCGGGACAGGTCCTATGGCTACACCTTC. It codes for CASRVRDRSYGYTF.